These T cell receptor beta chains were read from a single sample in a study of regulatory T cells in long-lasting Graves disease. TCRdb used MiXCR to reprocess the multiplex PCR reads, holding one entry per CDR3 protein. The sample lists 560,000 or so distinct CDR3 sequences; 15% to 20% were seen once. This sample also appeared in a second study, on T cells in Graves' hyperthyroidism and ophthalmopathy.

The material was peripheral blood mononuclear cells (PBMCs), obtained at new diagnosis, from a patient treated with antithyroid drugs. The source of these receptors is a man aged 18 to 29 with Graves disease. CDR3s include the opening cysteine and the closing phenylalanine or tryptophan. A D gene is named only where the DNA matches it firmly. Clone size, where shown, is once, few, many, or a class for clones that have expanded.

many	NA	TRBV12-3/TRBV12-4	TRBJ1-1	CASTTRGGPTEAFF	TGTGCCAGCACAACCCGGGGGGGTCCCACTGAAGCTTTCTTT
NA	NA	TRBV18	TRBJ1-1	CASPPLQTNTEAFF	TGTGCCAGCCCACCTCTCCAGACGAACACTGAAGCTTTCTTT
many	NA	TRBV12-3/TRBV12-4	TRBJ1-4	CASRGATNEKLFF	TGTGCCAGCCGGGGCGCAACTAATGAAAAACTGTTTTTT
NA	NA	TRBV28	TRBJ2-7	CASSFEDWLSSYEQYF	TGTGCCAGCAGTTTTGAGGATTGGCTTAGCTCCTACGAGCAGTACTTC
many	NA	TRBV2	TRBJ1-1	CASSAGQTTEAFF	TGTGCCAGCAGTGCGGGGCAAACCACTGAAGCTTTCTTT
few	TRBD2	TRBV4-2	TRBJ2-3	CASSPTAAGGVADTQYF	TGTGCCAGCAGCCCTACCGCCGCGGGAGGGGTGGCAGATACGCAGTATTTT
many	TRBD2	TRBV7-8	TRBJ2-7	CASSLSGRAYEQYF	TGTGCCAGCAGCTTAAGCGGGAGGGCCTACGAGCAGTACTTC
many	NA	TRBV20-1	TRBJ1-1	CSAPGEGNTEAFF	TGCAGTGCCCCTGGAGAGGGGAACACTGAAGCTTTCTTT
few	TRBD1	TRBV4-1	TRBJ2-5	CASSQGDRVQETQYF	TGCGCCAGCAGCCAAGGGGACAGGGTACAAGAGACCCAGTACTTC
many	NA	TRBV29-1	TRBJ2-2	CSVVIQGPNTGELFF	TGCAGCGTTGTCATACAGGGCCCGAACACCGGGGAGCTGTTTTTT
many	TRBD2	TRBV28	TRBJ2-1	CASSWGLAGGRVNEQFF	TGTGCCAGCAGTTGGGGACTAGCGGGAGGACGGGTCAATGAGCAGTTCTTC
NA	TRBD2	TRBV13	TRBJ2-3	CASSLVSSGVADTQYF	TGTGCCAGCAGCTTAGTATCTAGCGGAGTCGCAGATACGCAGTATTTT
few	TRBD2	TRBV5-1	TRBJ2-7	CASQLGGDYEQYF	TGCGCCTCCCAGCTCGGGGGGGACTACGAGCAGTACTTC
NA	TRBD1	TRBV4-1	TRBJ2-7	CASSQDGTGAYEQYF	TGTGCCAGCAGCCAAGATGGGACAGGGGCCTACGAGCAGTACTTC
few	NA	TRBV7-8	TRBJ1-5	CASSFSSAQYSNQPQHF	TGTGCCAGCAGCTTTAGTTCGGCACAGTATAGCAATCAGCCCCAGCATTTT
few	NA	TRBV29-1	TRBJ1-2	CSVGGDYGYTF	TGCAGCGTTGGGGGGGACTATGGCTACACCTTC
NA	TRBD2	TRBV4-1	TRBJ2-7	CASSQVAGGDYEQYF	TGCGCCAGCAGCCAAGTGGCGGGAGGGGACTACGAGCAGTACTTC
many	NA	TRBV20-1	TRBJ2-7	CSARALLHAYEQYF	TGCAGTGCTAGGGCACTCCTTCACGCCTACGAGCAGTACTTC
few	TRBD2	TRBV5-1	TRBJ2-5	CASSREAGDVETQYF	TGCGCCAGCAGCCGAGAGGCGGGAGATGTGGAGACCCAGTACTTC
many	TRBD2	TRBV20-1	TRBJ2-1	CSARLGRESRGYNEQFF	TGCAGTGCTAGGTTAGGGCGGGAGAGCAGAGGATACAATGAGCAGTTCTTC
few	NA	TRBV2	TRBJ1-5	CASGGAGTGNQPQHF	TGTGCCAGCGGGGGGGCGGGGACCGGCAATCAGCCCCAGCATTTT
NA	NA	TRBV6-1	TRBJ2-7	CASSELVDNFSYEQYF	TGTGCCAGCAGTGAACTCGTGGACAACTTCTCCTACGAGCAGTACTTC
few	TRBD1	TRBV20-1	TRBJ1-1	CSARDWGSGGHYTNTEAFF	TGCAGTGCTAGAGATTGGGGATCAGGGGGCCATTATACGAACACTGAAGCTTTCTTT
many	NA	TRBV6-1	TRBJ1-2	CASIRDSGSYGYTF	TGTGCCAGCATCCGGGACTCGGGCTCCTATGGCTACACCTTC
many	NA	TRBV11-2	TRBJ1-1	CASSSPTLLVGEAFF	TGTGCCAGCAGCTCCCCGACACTTCTAGTAGGTGAAGCTTTCTTT
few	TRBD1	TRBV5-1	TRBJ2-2	CASSYRQGVYTGELFF	TGCGCCAGCAGCTACCGACAGGGGGTATACACCGGGGAGCTGTTTTTT
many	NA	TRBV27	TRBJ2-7	CASSQDTSAYEQYF	TGTGCCAGCAGTCAAGATACTAGTGCCTACGAGCAGTACTTC
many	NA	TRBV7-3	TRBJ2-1	CASSTGTLNEQFF	TGTGCCAGCAGCACCGGGACTCTTAATGAGCAGTTCTTC
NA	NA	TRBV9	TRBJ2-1	CASSDDAMGQFF	TGTGCCAGCAGCGACGATGCCATGGGGCAGTTCTTC
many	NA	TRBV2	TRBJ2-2	CASSPRRERSGELFF	TGTGCCAGCAGCCCTCGACGGGAGAGGTCCGGGGAGCTGTTTTTT
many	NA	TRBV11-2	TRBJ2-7	CASSSLQGAYEQYF	TGTGCCAGCAGCTCCCTACAGGGCGCCTACGAGCAGTACTTC
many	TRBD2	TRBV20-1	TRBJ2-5	CSALAGSETQYF	TGCAGTGCGTTAGCGGGATCGGAGACCCAGTACTTC
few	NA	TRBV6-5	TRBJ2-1	CASSYSSGPEQFF	TGTGCCAGCAGTTACTCTTCAGGTCCTGAGCAGTTCTTC
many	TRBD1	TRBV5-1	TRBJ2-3	CASRLTGAVGTDTQYF	TGCGCCAGCAGACTGACAGGGGCTGTCGGCACAGATACGCAGTATTTT
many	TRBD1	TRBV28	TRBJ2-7	CASSWGQGGSYEQYF	TGTGCCAGCAGTTGGGGACAGGGGGGCTCCTACGAGCAGTACTTC
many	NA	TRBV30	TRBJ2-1	CAWSGGIYNEQFF	TGTGCCTGGAGTGGGGGGATCTACAATGAGCAGTTCTTC
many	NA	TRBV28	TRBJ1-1	CASSLAKGNTEAFF	TGTGCCAGCAGTTTGGCCAAGGGGAACACTGAAGCTTTCTTT
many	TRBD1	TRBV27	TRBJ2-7	CASSSTGQGAGEQYF	TGTGCCAGCAGTTCGACGGGACAGGGGGCTGGAGAGCAGTACTTC
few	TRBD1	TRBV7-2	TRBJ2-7	CASSSDRGLTYEQYF	TGTGCCAGCAGCTCGGACAGGGGCCTCACCTACGAGCAGTACTTC
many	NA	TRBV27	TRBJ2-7	CASIGLSSYEQYF	TGTGCCAGCATAGGACTTAGCTCCTACGAGCAGTACTTC
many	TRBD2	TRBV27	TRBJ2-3	CASSLPGLADLRDTQYF	TGTGCCAGCAGTTTACCGGGACTAGCGGACCTCAGAGATACGCAGTATTTT